These 19 T cell receptor beta chains share one sample of origin, sequenced in a study of blood T cell repertoires in COVID-19. Some clones are missing from TCRdb's copy, which holds only in-frame ones; the method was immunoSEQ multiplex PCR. The sample comprises about 46,000 clones, 70% to 90% of which are singletons, and approximately 14% rests with the top ten. The specimen was peripheral blood. The receptors stem from a human donor in a cohort sampled during active COVID-19. The donor label of this sample is uncertain.

The DNA for the CDR3 is TGTGCCAGCAGCCCGGATCGGGTGTACGAGCAGTACTTC. Translated: CASSPDRVYEQYF. The chain carries TRBV5-6 and TRBJ2-7; D call uncertain. Trimming took off 4 bases at V and 4 bases at J, with 12 bases between the two ends. Germline CDR1 and CDR2: SGHDT and YYEEEE. The CDR3 spans 13 residues.

The chain couples TRBV7-2 to TRBJ2-7, with 12 bases identical to TRBD2. This CDR3 spans 15 amino acids. The germline gives CDR1 SGHTA, CDR2 FQGNSA. The ends lost 5 bases at V and 10 bases at J; junction bases unmatched: 12. The CDR3 DNA is TGTGCCAGCAGCCTTCCCGGGACTAGCGGGCCGAGACAGTACTTC. Translation: CASSLPGTSGPRQYF.

V and J are TRBV7-9 and TRBJ2-1; 7 bases align to TRBD2. Germline V gene sequence: CDR1 SEHNR, CDR2 FQNEAQ (reference sequence). Losses at the gene ends were 1 base for V and 3 bases for J; bases not matched to a gene: 3. The CDR3 covers 15 residues. The CDR3 sequence is CASSLVGGYYNEQFF. The CDR3 region has the DNA TGTGCCAGCAGCTTAGTCGGGGGGTACTACAATGAGCAGTTCTTC.

The chain recombines TRBV5-1 with TRBJ2-7; the match to TRBD1 covers 8 bases. V lost 1 base, J lost 4 bases, and 4 bases stayed unmatched. The CDR3 totals 14 residues. Germline CDR1 is SGHRS and CDR2 is YFSETQ. CDR3 sequence: CASSLTGGQYEQYF. As DNA, the CDR3 is TGCGCCAGCAGCTTGACAGGGGGGCAGTACGAGCAGTACTTC.

The chain recombines TRBV25-1 with TRBJ1-1; 9 bases agree with TRBD1. The V gene end was trimmed by 5 bases and the J gene end by 3 bases; junction bases not matched to a gene: 13. The germline gives CDR1 MGHDK, CDR2 SYGVNS. The CDR3 has 17 residues. CDR3 protein: CASSPLRDRVEDTEAFF. CDR3 DNA sequence: TGTGCCAGCAGTCCCCTCCGGGACAGGGTCGAGGACACTGAAGCTTTCTTT. The whole variable domain, filled in from reference TRBV25-1 and TRBJ1-1, reads EADIYQTPRYLVIGTGKKITLECSQTMGHDKMYWYQQDPGMELHLIHYSYGVNSTEKGDLSSESTVSRIRTEHFPLTLESARPSHTSQYLCASSPLRDRVEDTEAFFGQGTRLTVV.

The CDR3 spells CASSYSTGMNTEAFF. CDR3 in DNA: TGTGCCAGCAGTTACTCGACGGGAATGAACACTGAAGCTTTCTTT. The J gene is TRBJ1-1, the V gene TRBV6-6; D gene unclear. There are 15 residues in the CDR3. The germline V gene has CDR1 MNHNY and CDR2 SVGAGI (reference sequence). The ends were cut back, 0 bases at V and 0 bases at J, with 8 bases in the middle.

J is TRBJ2-1 and V is TRBV27; D is possibly TRBD2 (7 bases). Germline V gene lookup returns CDR1 MNHEY and CDR2 SMNVEV (reference sequence). The ends were cut back, 5 bases at V and 8 bases at J, with 19 bases in the middle. The CDR3 totals 15 residues. CDR3 residues: CASSLRWGGRDEQFF. DNA of the CDR3: TGTGCCAGCAGTCTTCGGTGGGGGGGCAGAGATGAGCAGTTCTTC.

The chain carries TRBV7-3 and TRBJ2-3; D is ambiguous. V was clipped by 5 bases and J by 5 bases, with 17 bases between them. Looked up from germline, CDR1 is SGHTA and CDR2 is FQGTGA. This CDR3 is built from 15 residues. In DNA, the CDR3 is TGTGCCAGCAGCCTGGGCCCCACGGCGAAAGATACGCAGTATTTT. Translation gives CASSLGPTAKDTQYF.

This CDR3 reads CATSILGGGTEAFF. CDR3 coding DNA: TGTGCCACCAGCATACTTGGGGGGGGCACTGAAGCTTTCTTT. V gene TRBV15 combines with J gene TRBJ1-1; D is perhaps TRBD1 (5 bases). Trimming pared 4 bases from V and 4 bases from J, leaving 13 bases between. The length of the CDR3 is 14 residues. The germline V gene has CDR1 LNHNV and CDR2 YYDKDF (reference sequence). Full variable domain (rest looked up from reference TRBV15 and TRBJ1-1): DAMVIQNPRYQVTQFGKPVTLSCSQTLNHNVMYWYQQKSSQAPKLLFHYYDKDFNNEADTPDNFQSRRPNTSFCFLDIRSPGLGDTAMYLCATSILGGGTEAFFGQGTRLTVV.

The chain joins TRBV6-5 to TRBJ1-4; 9 nucleotides align to TRBD1. The J segment lost 0 bases and the V segment lost 6 bases, leaving 2 bases of the junction unmatched. From germline, CDR1 is MNHEY and CDR2 SVGAGI. CDR3 length: 15 amino acids. CDR3 sequence: CASSRTGATNEKLFF. The CDR3 nucleotides are TGTGCCAGCAGCCGGACAGGGGCAACTAATGAAAAACTGTTTTTT.

This clone has a handful of counts. V usage is TRBV7-9 and J usage is TRBJ1-4; D gene unclear. Germline assignment: CDR1 SEHNR and CDR2 FQNEAQ (reference sequence). With 5 bases removed from V and 7 bases from J, the gap between germline ends came to 8 bases. This CDR3 spans 12 amino acids. CDR3: CASSPRGEKLFF. In DNA, the CDR3 is TGTGCCAGCAGCCCCCGGGGTGAAAAACTGTTTTTT.

J is TRBJ2-2 and V is TRBV6-5; 11 bases agree with TRBD1. Germline lookup yields CDR1 MNHEY and CDR2 SVGAGI. This CDR3 is built from 15 residues. With V trimmed by 5 bases and J by 8 bases, 7 bases remained unmatched. The CDR3 is CASSPGQGALGELFF. The CDR3 DNA is TGTGCCAGCAGTCCCGGACAGGGGGCGCTTGGGGAGCTGTTTTTT.

The count of this clone is one. The gene calls are TRBV9 and TRBJ1-4; 10 nucleotides line up with TRBD1. This CDR3 comprises 16 residues. V lost 4 bases to trimming and J lost 1 base; unmatched junction nucleotides: 4. CDR1 and CDR2 (germline): SGDLS, YYNGEE. Here the CDR3 DNA reads TGTGCCAGCAGCCTCGGGACAGGGGTAACTAATGAAAAACTGTTTTTT. It is translated as CASSLGTGVTNEKLFF.

The CDR3 DNA reads as TGTGCCAGCAGCCAAGAGGCGGGACCAGGGGAGACCCAGTACTTC. This translates into CASSQEAGPGETQYF. V and J are TRBV4-2 and TRBJ2-5; perhaps TRBD2 as D (6 bases). V was clipped by 0 bases and J by 5 bases, with 13 bases between them. CDR1 and CDR2 from the germline V gene are LGHNA and YNFKEQ. CDR3 length: 15 amino acids.

This clone was recorded once. The rearrangement uses TRBV19 and TRBJ2-5; 8 bases agree with TRBD2. Germline CDR1 and CDR2: LNHDA and SQIVND (reference sequence). V lost 1 base, J lost 2 bases, and 3 bases stayed unmatched. The CDR3 totals 15 residues. The CDR3 DNA reads TGTGCCAGTAGTATAGCCAGCGGGGGTCAAGAGACCCAGTACTTC. It is translated as CASSIASGGQETQYF.

CDR3 bases: TGTGCCAGCAGGCTAGCAGCTACAGATACGCAGTATTTT. Protein: CASRLAATDTQYF. The V call is TRBV3-1 (or the pseudogene TRBV3-2), the J call TRBJ2-3; tentatively, D is TRBD2 (5 bases). V gave up 6 bases and J gave up 3 bases, with 10 bases separating them. CDR1 is LGHDT, CDR2 YNNKEL, per germline (reference sequence). The length of the CDR3 is 13 residues.

This clone is medium-sized within its sample. This sequence joins TRBV4-1 and TRBJ1-3, with D perhaps matching TRBD1 (5 bases). The germline CDR1 and CDR2 sequences are MGHRA and YSYEKL. This CDR3 is built from 17 residues. V was trimmed by 4 bases and J by 0 bases, leaving 16 bases between them. CDR3 coding DNA: TGCGCCAGCAGCCGTCCAGGGTTAGACCCCTCTGGAAACACCATATATTTT. Its protein product is CASSRPGLDPSGNTIYF.

This clone was observed a single time. The chain couples TRBV5-1 to TRBJ2-1; 12 bases align to TRBD2. V trimming: 3 bases; J trimming: 0 bases; junction bases outside the gene matches: 13. Germline assignment: CDR1 SGHRS and CDR2 YFSETQ. CDR3 size: 20 residues. The CDR3 DNA reads as TGCGCCAGCAGCTCCTCCCGCGGACTAGCGGGGTCCAGCTCCTACAATGAGCAGTTCTTC. Protein product: CASSSSRGLAGSSSYNEQFF.

This chain joins TRBV6-6 and TRBJ2-5, with a weak D call TRBD1 (6 bases). The V end was cut by 7 bases, the J end by 3 bases, with 15 bases between. The CDR3 runs to 14 residues. Per the germline V gene, CDR1 is MNHNY and CDR2 is SVGAGI (reference sequence). The CDR3 sequence: CASTFGGRKETQYF. DNA for the CDR3: TGTGCCAGCACCTTTGGGGGCCGTAAAGAGACCCAGTACTTC.